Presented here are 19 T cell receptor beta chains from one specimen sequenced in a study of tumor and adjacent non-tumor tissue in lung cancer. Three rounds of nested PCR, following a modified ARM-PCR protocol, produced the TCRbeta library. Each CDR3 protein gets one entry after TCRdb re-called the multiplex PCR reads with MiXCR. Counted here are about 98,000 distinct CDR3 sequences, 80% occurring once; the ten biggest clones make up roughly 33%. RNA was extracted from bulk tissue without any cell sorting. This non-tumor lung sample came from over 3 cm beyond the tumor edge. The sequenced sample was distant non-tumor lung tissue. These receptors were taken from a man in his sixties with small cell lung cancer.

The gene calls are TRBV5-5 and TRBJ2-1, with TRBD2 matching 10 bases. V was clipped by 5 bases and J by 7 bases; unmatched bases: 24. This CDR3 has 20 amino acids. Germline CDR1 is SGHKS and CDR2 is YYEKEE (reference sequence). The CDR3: CASRPGTSETFWSRENEQFF. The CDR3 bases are TGTGCCAGCAGGCCTGGGACTAGCGAAACCTTTTGGTCCCGGGAGAATGAGCAGTTCTTC.

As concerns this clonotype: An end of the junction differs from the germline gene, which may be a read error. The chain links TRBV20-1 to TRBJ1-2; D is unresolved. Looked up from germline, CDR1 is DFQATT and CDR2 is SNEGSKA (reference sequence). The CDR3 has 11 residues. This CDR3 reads CSAKIDCGYTF. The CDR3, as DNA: TGTAGTGCTAAAATCGACTGTGGCTACACCTTC.

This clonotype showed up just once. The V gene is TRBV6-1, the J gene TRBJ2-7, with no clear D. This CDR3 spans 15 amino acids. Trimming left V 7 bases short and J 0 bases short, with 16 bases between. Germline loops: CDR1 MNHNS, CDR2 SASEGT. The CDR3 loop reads CASTLLPVSSYEQYV. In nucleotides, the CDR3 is TGTGCCAGCACTTTGCTCCCAGTCAGCTCCTACGAGCAGTACGTC.

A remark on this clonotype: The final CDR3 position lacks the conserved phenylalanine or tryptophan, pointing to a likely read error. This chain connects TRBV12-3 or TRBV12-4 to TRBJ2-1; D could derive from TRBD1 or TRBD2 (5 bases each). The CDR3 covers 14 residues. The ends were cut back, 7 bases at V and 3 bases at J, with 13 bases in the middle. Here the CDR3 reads CASNQRGGYNEQFL. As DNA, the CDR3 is TGTGCCAGCAACCAGAGGGGCGGCTACAATGAGCAGTTCTTA.

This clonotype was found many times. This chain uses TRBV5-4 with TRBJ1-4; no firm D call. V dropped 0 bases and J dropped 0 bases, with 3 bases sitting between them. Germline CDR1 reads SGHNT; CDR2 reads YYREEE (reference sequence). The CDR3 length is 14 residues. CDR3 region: CASSLGATNEKLFF. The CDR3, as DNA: TGTGCCAGCAGCTTGGGGGCAACTAATGAAAAACTGTTTTTT.

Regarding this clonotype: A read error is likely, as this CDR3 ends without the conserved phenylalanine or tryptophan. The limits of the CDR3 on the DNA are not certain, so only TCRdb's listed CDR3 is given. The CDR3 protein is CASSSRGAYNGEQFC. This chain connects TRBV4-1 to TRBJ2-2; TRBD1 is taken as the D call from the table, unchecked against the DNA. Inclusive of both ends, the CDR3 amounts to 15 amino acids. CDR1 MGHRA and CDR2 YSYEKL come from the germline V gene.

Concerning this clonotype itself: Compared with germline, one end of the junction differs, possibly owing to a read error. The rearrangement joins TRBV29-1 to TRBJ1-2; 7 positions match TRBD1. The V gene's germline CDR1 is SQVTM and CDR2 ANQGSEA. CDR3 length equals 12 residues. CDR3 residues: CGVERGHYSYTF. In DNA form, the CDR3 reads TGCGGCGTTGAAAGGGGGCACTATAGCTACACCTTC.

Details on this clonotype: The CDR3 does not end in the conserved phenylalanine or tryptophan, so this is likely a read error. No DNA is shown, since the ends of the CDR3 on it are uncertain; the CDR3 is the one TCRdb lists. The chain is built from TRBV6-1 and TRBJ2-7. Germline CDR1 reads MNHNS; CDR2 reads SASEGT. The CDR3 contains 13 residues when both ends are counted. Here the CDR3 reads CASSGELPYEQYL.

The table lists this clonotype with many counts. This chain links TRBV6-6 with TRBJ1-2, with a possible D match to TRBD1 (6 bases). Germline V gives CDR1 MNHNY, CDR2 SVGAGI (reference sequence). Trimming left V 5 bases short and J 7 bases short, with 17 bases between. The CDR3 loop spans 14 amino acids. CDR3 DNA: TGTGCCAGCAGTCTAAATACAGGGACTGGTGGCTACACCTTC. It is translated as CASSLNTGTGGYTF.

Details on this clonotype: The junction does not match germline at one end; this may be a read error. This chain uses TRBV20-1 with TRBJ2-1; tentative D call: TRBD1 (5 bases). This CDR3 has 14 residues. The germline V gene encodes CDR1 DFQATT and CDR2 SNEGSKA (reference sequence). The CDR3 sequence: CNARQPNFYNEQFF. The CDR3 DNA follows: TGCAATGCTAGACAGCCGAACTTCTACAATGAGCAGTTCTTC.

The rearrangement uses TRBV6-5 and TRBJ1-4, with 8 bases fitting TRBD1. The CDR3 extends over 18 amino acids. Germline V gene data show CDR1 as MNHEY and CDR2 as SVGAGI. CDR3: CVISKRDRSYATNEKLFF. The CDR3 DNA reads TGTGTCATCAGCAAACGGGACAGGAGCTATGCAACTAATGAAAAACTGTTTTTT.

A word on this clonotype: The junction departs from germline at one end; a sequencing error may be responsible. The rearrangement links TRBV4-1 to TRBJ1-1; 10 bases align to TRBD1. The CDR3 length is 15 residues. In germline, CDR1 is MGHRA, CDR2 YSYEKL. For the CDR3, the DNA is TGCGCCAGCAACCAAGCGGGACAGGGGAACACTGAAGCATTCTTT. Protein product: CASNQAGQGNTEAFF.

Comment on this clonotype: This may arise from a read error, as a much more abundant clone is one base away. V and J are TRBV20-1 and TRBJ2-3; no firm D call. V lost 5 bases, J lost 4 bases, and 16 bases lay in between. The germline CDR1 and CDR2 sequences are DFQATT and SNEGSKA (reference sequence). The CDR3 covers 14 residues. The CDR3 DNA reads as TGCAGTGCTGGAGCGAGAGCTTTGTCAGATACGCAGTATTTT. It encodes CSAGARALSDTQYF.

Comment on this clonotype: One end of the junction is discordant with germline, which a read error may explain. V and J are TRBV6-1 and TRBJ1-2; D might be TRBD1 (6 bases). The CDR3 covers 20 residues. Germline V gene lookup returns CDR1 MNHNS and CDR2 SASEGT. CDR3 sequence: CARSELVGRLLRTRTVGYTF. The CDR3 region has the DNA TGTGCCCGCAGTGAACTCGTGGGGCGGCTACTGAGGACCCGGACAGTAGGTTACACCTTC.

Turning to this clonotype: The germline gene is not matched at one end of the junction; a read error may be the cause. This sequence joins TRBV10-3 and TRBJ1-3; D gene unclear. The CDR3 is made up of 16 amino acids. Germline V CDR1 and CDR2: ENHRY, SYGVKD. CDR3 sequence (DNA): TGTGCCACCAGTGCAGACCTTACTTACCCTGGAAACACCATATATTTT. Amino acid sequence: CATSADLTYPGNTIYF.

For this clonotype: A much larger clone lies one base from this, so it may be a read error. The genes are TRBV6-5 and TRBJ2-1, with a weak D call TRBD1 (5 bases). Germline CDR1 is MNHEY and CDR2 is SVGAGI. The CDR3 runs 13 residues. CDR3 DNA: TGTGACACCTCCCCAGGGCCCTACAATGAGCAGTTCTTC. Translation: CDTSPGPYNEQFF.

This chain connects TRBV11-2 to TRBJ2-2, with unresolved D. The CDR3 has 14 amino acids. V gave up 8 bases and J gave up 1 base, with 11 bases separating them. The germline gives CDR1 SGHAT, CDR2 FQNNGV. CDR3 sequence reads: CASPGTWNTGELFF. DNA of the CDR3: TGTGCCAGCCCCGGTACATGGAACACCGGGGAGCTGTTTTTT.

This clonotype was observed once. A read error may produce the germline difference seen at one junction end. The CDR3 region has the DNA TGTACCAGCAGTTTAGGTTTCTACAATGAGCAGTTCTTC. Translating it yields CTSSLGFYNEQFF. This chain uses TRBV12-3 or TRBV12-4 with TRBJ2-1, with D unresolved. This CDR3 is 13 amino acids long.

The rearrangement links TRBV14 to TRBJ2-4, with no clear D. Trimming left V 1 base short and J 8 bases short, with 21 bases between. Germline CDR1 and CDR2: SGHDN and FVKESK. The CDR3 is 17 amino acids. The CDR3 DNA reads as TGTGCCAGCAGCCAAGGAGGCCGGGTAAACCTTGTCTACATTCAGTACTTC. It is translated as CASSQGGRVNLVYIQYF.